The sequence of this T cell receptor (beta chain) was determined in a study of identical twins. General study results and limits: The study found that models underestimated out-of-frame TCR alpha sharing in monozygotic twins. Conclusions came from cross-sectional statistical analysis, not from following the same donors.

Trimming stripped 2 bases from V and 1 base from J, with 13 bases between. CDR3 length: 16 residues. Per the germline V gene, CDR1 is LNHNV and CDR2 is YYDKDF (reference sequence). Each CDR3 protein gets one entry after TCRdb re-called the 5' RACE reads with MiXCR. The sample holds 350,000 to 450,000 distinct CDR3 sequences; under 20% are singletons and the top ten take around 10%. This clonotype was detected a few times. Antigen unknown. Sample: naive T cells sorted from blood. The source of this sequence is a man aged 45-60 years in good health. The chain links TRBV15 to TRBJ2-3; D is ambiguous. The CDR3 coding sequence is TGTGCCACCAGCAGACACGGCGGACGGGGCACAGATACGCAGTATTTT. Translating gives CATSRHGGRGTDTQYF.